This TCR beta chain was retrieved from a study of tumor-infiltrating lymphocytes in primary liver carcinoma (dated by TCRdb to the late 2010s). Background for the entire study: Hepatocellular carcinoma (four) or combined HCC and intrahepatic cholangiocarcinoma (one) was present in the five patients, who were three men and two women aged 30 to 69 years. The five patients had tumors staged T1-T3 N0M0, with maximum diameters ranging from 4.2 to 10 cm. Roughly 3.5 to 8 million productive TCRbeta reads were obtained per sample, and no significant difference in read depth was found between tissue types. Across five regions of each liver tumor, along with adjacent normal tissue and blood, the study brought together TCRbeta repertoire sequencing, expression microarrays and whole-exome sequencing. A total of approximately 35 specimens from 5 patients, comprising approximately 25 tumor regions, 5 adjacent noncancerous liver tissues and 5 peripheral blood samples, were covered by TCRbeta repertoire sequencing. Agilent mRNA microarray profiling was performed on the approximately 25 tumor region samples to relate TCRbeta repertoire diversity to the local molecular phenotype. High reproducibility was observed for the technical replicate repertoires, with mean shared-clone rates roughly 0.87 and correlation coefficients above 0.95.

A constant-region primer and ProtoScript II reverse transcriptase were used to reverse-transcribe TCRbeta-specific cDNA from roughly 0.55 ug total RNA. Construction of the TCRbeta libraries relied on three nested rounds of multiplex PCR, following a slightly modified ARM-PCR procedure. Each of the first two PCR rounds ran for approximately 10 cycles using multiplex TRBV1-TRBV30 forward primers together with a Cbeta reverse primer. A final 25-cycle PCR with Deep VentR polymerase added sample barcodes and Illumina adapters. Amplicons of 200-500 bp were gel-purified with a QIAquick gel extraction kit before sequencing. TCRbeta amplicons were sequenced on an Illumina HiSeq 2500 with 250-bp paired-end reads. Per the authors' processing: Reads were quality-trimmed with Trimmomatic v0.33, and paired reads were merged with FLASH v1.2.11 to recover full CDR3 sequences. V, D and J germline segments were assigned to the rearranged TCRbeta sequences by MiGEC v1.2.1b. Clonotype statistics and Shannon-Wiener diversity indices were calculated with VDJtools v1.0.0. Except for diversity analysis, only each sample's 250 most abundant clonotypes were used in subsequent analyses to reduce sampling bias. TCRdb took the public reads, trimmed them with fastp at Q25, ran MiXCR for clone calling and kept in-frame beta chains. One record per CDR3 amino acid sequence lists the most common genes and DNA. TCRdb assigned the V and J calls; the authors' analysis was not used. The sample table lists about 84,000 distinct CDR3 sequences, about three quarters of them with a count of one. Of the sample, approximately 19% falls within the top ten clones.

Total RNA and DNA were co-extracted without cell sorting from about 19-30 mg of bulk tissue using the AllPrep DNA/RNA mini kit. A few patients with histopathologically diagnosed primary liver carcinoma underwent surgical resection in China between November 2015 and 2016. At the time of sampling, the patients had chronic HBV infection and had not received any treatment. Each tumor was sampled at five spatially separated regions: the superior, inferior, left-lateral and right-lateral poles and the tumor centre. More than 85% viable tumor cells were found by histology in every tumor sample. Each fresh piece of tumor and adjacent tissue was cut in two, with one half stored in RNAlater at -80 degrees C and the other half sent for histology. Many counts were recorded for this clonotype. Its antigen is still unknown. Qualities for individual bases were not recorded, and no much larger clone is one base off.

V is cut by 4 bases and J by 3 bases, and the space between the germline ends is 13 bases. Per the germline V gene (reference sequence), GTSNPN is the CDR1 and SVGIG is the CDR2. The cysteine opens and the phenylalanine closes a CDR3 of 13 amino acids. Only CDR3 DNA remains: 39 bases, in frame from the first base. Study-wide conclusions, independent of this receptor: Comparison of CD4+ and CD8+ T cell repertoires was precluded by the use of bulk unsorted samples. The top 250 clones made up a significantly larger repertoire fraction in tumors than in blood (p = 0.039). Repertoire overlap was found to be higher between tumor regions (mean approximately 35%) than between tumor-adjacent (around 17%) or tumor-blood (around 14%) pairs, consistent with antigen-driven expansion. The study included only five or six patients, and the authors note findings should be validated in a larger study. Only about 7.5-25% of top clones were found in all five regions of a tumor, suggesting spatial heterogeneity of tumor-infiltrating T cells. Because only the TCR beta chain was sequenced and unpaired alpha chains were not captured, true repertoire diversity is likely underestimated.

Sequencing input: liver tumor tissue from sampling region 1. The sample's cell subset or site label is to be understood as: tumor region T1, superior pole. The source of this sequence is a man between 35 and 55 years old with primary liver carcinoma and hepatitis B virus infection. The chain was built from TRBV30 and TRBJ2-7; tentative D gene TRBD2, with 6 bases matching. The DNA sequence reads TGTGCCTGGACCCACGGGGGAGGCTACGAGCAGTACTTC. Protein translation: CAWTHGGGYEQYF.